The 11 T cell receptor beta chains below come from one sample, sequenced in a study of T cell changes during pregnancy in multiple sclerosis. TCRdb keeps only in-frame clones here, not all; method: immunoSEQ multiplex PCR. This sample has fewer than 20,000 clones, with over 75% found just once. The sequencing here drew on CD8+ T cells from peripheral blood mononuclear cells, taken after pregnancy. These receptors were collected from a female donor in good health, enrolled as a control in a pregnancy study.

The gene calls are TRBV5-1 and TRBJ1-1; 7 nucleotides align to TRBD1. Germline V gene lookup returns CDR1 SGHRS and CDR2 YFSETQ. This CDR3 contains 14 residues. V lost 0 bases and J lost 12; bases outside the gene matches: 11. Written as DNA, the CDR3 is TGCGCCAGCAGCTTGGAAGTACCGACAGGGTTGTCTTTCTTT. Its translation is CASSLEVPTGLSFF.

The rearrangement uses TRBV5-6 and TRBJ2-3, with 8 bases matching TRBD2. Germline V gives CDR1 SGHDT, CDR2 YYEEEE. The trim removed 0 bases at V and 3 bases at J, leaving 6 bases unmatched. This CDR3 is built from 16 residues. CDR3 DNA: TGTGCCAGCAGCTTGGACGTAGCGGGAATAACAGATACGCAGTATTTT. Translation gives CASSLDVAGITDTQYF.

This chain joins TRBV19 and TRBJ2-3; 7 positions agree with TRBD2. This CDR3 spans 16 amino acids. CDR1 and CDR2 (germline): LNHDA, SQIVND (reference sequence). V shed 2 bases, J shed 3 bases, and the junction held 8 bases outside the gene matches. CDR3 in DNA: TGTGCCAGTAGTATACTGGCGGGAGTCGATACAGATACGCAGTATTTT. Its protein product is CASSILAGVDTDTQYF.

The CDR3 spells CASSDSSQPNTGELFF. The CDR3 region has the DNA TGTGCCAGCAGTGACTCGTCACAGCCGAACACCGGGGAGCTGTTTTTT. This sequence joins TRBV6-4 and TRBJ2-2; D not resolved. Germline CDR1 reads MRHNA; CDR2 reads SNTAGT. This CDR3 contains 16 residues. V dropped 0 bases and J dropped 0 bases, with 8 bases sitting between them.

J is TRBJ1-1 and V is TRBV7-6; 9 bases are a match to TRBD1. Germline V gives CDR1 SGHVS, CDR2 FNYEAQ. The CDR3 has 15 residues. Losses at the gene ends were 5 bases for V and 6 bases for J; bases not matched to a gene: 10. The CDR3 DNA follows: TGTGCCAGCAGCGCGACAGGGGGGAATTGGGCTGAAGCTTTCTTT. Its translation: CASSATGGNWAEAFF.

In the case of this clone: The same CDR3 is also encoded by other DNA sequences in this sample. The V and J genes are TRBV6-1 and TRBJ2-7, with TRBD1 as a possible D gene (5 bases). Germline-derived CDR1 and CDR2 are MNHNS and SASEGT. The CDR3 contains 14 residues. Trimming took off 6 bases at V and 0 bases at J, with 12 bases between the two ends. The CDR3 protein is CASSGRGASYEQYF. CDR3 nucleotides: TGTGCCAGCAGCGGACGTGGGGCCTCCTACGAGCAGTACTTC.

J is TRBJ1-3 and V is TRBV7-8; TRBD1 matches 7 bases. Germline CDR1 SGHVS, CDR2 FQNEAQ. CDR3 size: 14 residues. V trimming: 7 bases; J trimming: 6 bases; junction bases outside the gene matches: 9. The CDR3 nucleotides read TGTGCCAGCAACCTAGGGGGCAGTCTAAACACCATATATTTT. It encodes CASNLGGSLNTIYF.

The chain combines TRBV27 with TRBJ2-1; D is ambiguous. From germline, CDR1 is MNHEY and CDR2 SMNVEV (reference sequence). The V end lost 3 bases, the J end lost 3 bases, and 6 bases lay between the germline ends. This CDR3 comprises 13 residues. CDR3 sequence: CASSLSFYNEQFF. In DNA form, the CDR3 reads TGTGCCAGCAGTTTGAGTTTCTACAATGAGCAGTTCTTC.

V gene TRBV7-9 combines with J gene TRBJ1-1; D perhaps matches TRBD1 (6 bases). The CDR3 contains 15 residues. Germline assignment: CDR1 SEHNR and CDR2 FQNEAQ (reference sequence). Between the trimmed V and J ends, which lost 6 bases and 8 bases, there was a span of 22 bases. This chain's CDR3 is CASREPGQQTGEAFF. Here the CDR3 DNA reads TGTGCCAGCAGAGAGCCGGGACAACAAACGGGGGAAGCTTTCTTT.

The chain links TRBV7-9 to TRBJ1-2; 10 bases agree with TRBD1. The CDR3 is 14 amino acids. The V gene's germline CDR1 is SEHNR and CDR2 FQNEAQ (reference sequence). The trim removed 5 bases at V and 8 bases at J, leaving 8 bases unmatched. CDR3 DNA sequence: TGTGCCAGCAGCCCCGGGACAGGGGCCCGGGGCTACACCTTC. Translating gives CASSPGTGARGYTF.

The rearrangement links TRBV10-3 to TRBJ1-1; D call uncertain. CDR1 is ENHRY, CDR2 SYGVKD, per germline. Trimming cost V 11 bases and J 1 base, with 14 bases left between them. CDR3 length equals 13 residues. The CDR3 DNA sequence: TGTGCCCTCCGCTCGGGAAAGAACACTGAAGCTTTCTTT. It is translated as CALRSGKNTEAFF.